This record concerns one T cell receptor (beta chain) sequence. Per the original methods: Reference gene primers were amplified, and this amplification served to estimate nucleated cell counts. Produced via immunoSEQ multiplex PCR; TCRdb's table is partial and in-frame only. V, J and clone size reflect that table, while D and trimming were determined from the DNA. This sample has 110,000 or so clones, with around 89% found just once. CDR1 is KGHSH and CDR2 is LQKENI in the germline V gene. There are 12 residues in the CDR3. The germline V and J ends were trimmed by 6 bases and 7 bases, with 12 bases remaining between them. These data come from a study of blood T cell repertoires in COVID-19. Study summary: COVID-19 samples from acute and convalescent phases originated in the United States, Italy and Spain. Sample material is recorded as cDNA or gDNA derived from T cells, B-cell-depleted T cells, or PBMCs.

This chain connects TRBV18 to TRBJ1-2; D not certain. This clonotype was obtained from a woman between 45 and 60 years old with acute or convalescent COVID-19. Specimen: peripheral blood. DNA of the CDR3: TGTGCCAGCTCCCCTAATCACGGTGGCTACACCTTC. Its protein is CASSPNHGGYTF.